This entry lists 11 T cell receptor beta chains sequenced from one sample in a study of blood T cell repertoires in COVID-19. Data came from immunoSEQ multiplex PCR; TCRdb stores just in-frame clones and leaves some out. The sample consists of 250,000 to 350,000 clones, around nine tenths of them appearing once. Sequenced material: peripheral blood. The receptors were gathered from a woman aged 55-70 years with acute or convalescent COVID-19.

The CDR3 loop is CASRELYDGQDYGYTF. As DNA, the CDR3 is TGTGCCAGCAGAGAGTTGTACGACGGACAGGACTATGGCTACACCTTC. The chain has TRBV2 and TRBJ1-2, with TRBD1 matching over 7 bases. The CDR3 totals 16 residues. Germline lookup yields CDR1 SNHLY and CDR2 FYNNEI. V lost 6 bases and J lost 3; bases outside the gene matches: 13.

CDR3 in amino acids: CASSLEAGGVGNEQFF. DNA of the CDR3: TGCGCCAGCAGCTTGGAAGCGGGGGGCGTTGGCAATGAGCAGTTCTTC. The chain combines TRBV5-1 with TRBJ2-1; 9 positions match TRBD2. CDR1 and CDR2 from the germline V gene are SGHRS and YFSETQ. The V segment lost 0 bases and the J segment 6 bases; nucleotides outside the gene matches: 7. The CDR3 sequence is 16 residues long.

The DNA of the CDR3 is TGCGCCAGCAGCTTGGCAGGGGGAGGCTACGAGCAGTACTTC. As protein: CASSLAGGGYEQYF. The chain is built from TRBV5-1 and TRBJ2-7; D might be TRBD1 (7 bases). CDR3 length equals 14 residues. Germline CDR1 reads SGHRS; CDR2 reads YFSETQ. V lost 0 bases and J lost 3, with 10 bases in between.

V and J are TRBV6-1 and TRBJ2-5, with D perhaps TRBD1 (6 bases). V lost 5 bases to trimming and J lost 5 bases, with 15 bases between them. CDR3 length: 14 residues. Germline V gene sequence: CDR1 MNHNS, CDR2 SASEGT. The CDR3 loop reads CASSQGQHSETQYF. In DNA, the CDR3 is TGTGCCAGCAGTCAAGGACAGCACTCCGAGACCCAGTACTTC.

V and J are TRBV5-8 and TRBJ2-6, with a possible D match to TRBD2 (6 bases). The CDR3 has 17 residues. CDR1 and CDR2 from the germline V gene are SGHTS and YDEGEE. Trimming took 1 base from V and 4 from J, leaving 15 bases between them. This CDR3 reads CASSLRSGVRGANVLTF. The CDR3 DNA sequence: TGTGCCAGCAGCTTGCGTTCGGGGGTTAGGGGGGCCAACGTCCTGACTTTC.

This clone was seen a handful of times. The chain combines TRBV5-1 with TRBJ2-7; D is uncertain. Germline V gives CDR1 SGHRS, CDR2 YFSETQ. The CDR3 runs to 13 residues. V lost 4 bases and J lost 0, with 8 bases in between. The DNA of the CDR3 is TGCGCCAGCAGCGACAAGAGCTCCTACGAGCAGTACTTC. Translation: CASSDKSSYEQYF. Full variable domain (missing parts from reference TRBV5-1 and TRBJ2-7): KAGVTQTPRYLIKTRGQQVTLSCSPISGHRSVSWYQQTPGQGLQFLFEYFSETQRNKGNFPGRFSGRQFSNSRSEMNVSTLELGDSALYLCASSDKSSYEQYFGPGTRLTVT.

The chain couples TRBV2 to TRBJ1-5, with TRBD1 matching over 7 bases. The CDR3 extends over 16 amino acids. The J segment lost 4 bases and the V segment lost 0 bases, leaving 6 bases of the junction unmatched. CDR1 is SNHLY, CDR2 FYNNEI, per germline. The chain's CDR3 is CASSEAPGTENQPQHF. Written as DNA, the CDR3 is TGTGCCAGCAGTGAAGCTCCGGGGACAGAAAATCAGCCCCAGCATTTT. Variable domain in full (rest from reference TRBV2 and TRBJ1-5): EPEVTQTPSHQVTQMGQEVILRCVPISNHLYFYWYRQILGQKVEFLVSFYNNEISEKSEIFDDQFSVERPDGSNFTLKIRSTKLEDSAMYFCASSEAPGTENQPQHFGDGTRLSIL.

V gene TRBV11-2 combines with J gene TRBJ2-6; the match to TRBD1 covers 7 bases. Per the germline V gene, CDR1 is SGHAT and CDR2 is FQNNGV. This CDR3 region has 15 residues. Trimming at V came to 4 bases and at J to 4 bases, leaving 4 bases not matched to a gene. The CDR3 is CASSWDSSGANVLTF. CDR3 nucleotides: TGTGCCAGCAGCTGGGACAGTTCGGGGGCCAACGTCCTGACTTTC.

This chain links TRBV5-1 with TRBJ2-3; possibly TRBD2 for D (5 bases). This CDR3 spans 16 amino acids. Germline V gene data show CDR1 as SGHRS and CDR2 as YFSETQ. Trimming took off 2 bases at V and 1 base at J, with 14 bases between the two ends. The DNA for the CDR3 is TGCGCCAGCAGCTTTATGAGCGGCAGAGGCACAGATACGCAGTATTTT. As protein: CASSFMSGRGTDTQYF. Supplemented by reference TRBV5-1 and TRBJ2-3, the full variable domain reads KAGVTQTPRYLIKTRGQQVTLSCSPISGHRSVSWYQQTPGQGLQFLFEYFSETQRNKGNFPGRFSGRQFSNSRSEMNVSTLELGDSALYLCASSFMSGRGTDTQYFGPGTRLTVL.

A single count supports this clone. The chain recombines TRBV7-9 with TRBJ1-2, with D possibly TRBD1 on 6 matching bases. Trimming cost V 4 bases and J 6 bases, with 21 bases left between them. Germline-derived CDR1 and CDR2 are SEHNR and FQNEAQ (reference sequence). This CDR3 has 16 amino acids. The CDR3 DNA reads TGTGCCAGCAGCTCCTTCGGGGGGGCGGGATTGGATGGCTACACCTTC. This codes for CASSSFGGAGLDGYTF.

DNA of the CDR3: TGTGCCAGCAGCTTAGAGGGGAGGGTGGAGACCCAGTACTTC. This translates into CASSLEGRVETQYF. J is TRBJ2-5 and V is TRBV5-5, with 7 nucleotides matching TRBD2. The V gene's germline CDR1 is SGHKS and CDR2 YYEKEE (reference sequence). J was trimmed by 5 bases and V by 2 bases; bases with no gene match: 6. The CDR3 has 14 residues.